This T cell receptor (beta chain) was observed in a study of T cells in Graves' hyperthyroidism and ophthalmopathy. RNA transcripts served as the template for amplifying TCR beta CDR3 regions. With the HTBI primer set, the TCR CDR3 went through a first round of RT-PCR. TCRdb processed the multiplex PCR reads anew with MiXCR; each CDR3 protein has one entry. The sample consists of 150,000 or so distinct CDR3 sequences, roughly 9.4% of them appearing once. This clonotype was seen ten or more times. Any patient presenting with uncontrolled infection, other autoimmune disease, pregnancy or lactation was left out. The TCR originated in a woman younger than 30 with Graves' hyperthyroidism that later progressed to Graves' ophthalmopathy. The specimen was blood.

The CDR3 DNA reads TGTGCCAGCAGTGAAGTGTGGACAGGGAACGAGCAGTACTTC. Residues: CASSEVWTGNEQYF. The J gene is TRBJ2-7, the V gene TRBV2, with TRBD1 matching over 8 bases. Germline loops: CDR1 SNHLY, CDR2 FYNNEI. The CDR3 extends over 14 amino acids. The trim removed 1 base at V and 5 bases at J, leaving 4 bases unmatched.